This TCR beta chain was observed in a study of beta chain features in type 1 diabetes (dated by TCRdb to between 2018 and 2020). Study-level background: Mean age, gender distribution, total cell number and subset yield were not different between patients and healthy donors. In the study, TCRB repertoires of sorted circulating CD4+ T cell subsets from recently diagnosed type 1 diabetes patients were compared with those of matched healthy donors. Across all samples, some 100,000,000 sorted cells were examined, and cell number per subset correlated strongly with RNA yield. Regulatory and stem cell-like memory subsets were isolated from only 8 patients and roughly eight healthy donors, whereas naive and central memory subsets came from all 28 donors. Overall study results and their limits: Naive, central memory and regulatory TCRB repertoires appeared to be more similar among patients than among healthy donors. PCR may preferentially amplify shorter templates, but because patient and control samples were amplified and corrected together, any resulting skew would affect both groups equally. At VDJ recombination sites, type 1 diabetes patients had fewer insertions and more deleted nucleotides, which implies abnormalities in thymic rearrangement. In all four CD4+ subsets, TCRB CDR3 length was moderately but significantly shorter in type 1 diabetes patients. Because the HLA sub-analyses included only small numbers of individuals, any influence of HLA type on TCRB rearrangement was left unresolved. Because cDNA was sequenced instead of genomic DNA, highly expressing activated cells could be over-represented, though the groups showed no difference in activation or CD3 levels.

In this sample, this clone turned up once. Its binding antigen is unknown. No much larger clonotype is one base removed from it; base qualities were not supplied. The germline V gene (reference sequence) sets CDR1 to SEHNR and CDR2 to FQNEAQ. The CDR3 goes from the cysteine to the phenylalanine over 13 residues. Only CDR3 DNA is held: 39 bases, read in frame from base 1. The trim is 1 base for V and 8 bases for J, with a gap of 9 bases between the germline ends. Each donor gave one peripheral blood draw, about 110 mL on average, collected into heparinised tubes. Naive, central memory, regulatory and stem cell-like memory CD4+ T cells were sorted on a BD FACSAria II using a panel including CD45RO, CCR7, CD25, CD127, CD95 and CD27. Every sorted population had a purity above 95%. PBMCs were separated immediately by Lymphoprep density gradient centrifugation and were stained directly, without being cultured. So that batch effects would be minimized, each experiment stained and sorted samples in pairs, pairing one healthy donor with one patient.

All of the isolated RNA was reverse transcribed with the High Capacity cDNA Reverse Transcription Kit, so expressed TCRB transcripts were sequenced. Survey-depth immunoSEQ sequencing was performed on stem cell-like memory T cell samples, with an average of around 920,000 total reads per sample. Sorted cells were lysed in RLT buffer and RNA was extracted with DNase-treated RNeasy Micro or Mini kits, depending on cell number. Each cell subset was processed on its own to prevent cross-contamination, while patient and healthy donor samples were processed together. The immunoSEQ multiplex PCR was used to amplify TCRB sequences from cDNA, yielding 87-bp fragments that span the CDR3 region. Sequencing of the amplicons was done on the Illumina HiSeq platform. Regarding the original processing steps: PCR bias was corrected computationally using synthetic template baselines, and reads within Hamming distance 2 were collapsed, with unmergeable singletons discarded. Reads were aligned against IMGT to assign V, D and J genes, CDR3 length and insertions or deletions at six rearrangement sites. Within each subset, clonotype counts were normalized to the number of sorted cells before true diversity and Gini coefficients were calculated with the tcR R package. The overlap coefficient, calculated on TCRB nucleotide sequences, was used to measure repertoire sharing. The table comes from immuneACCESS by way of TCRdb, which keeps in-frame sequences with V and J called. Part of the clones is missing from these tables; in studies checked, under half for an unresolved V gene and the rest for unknown reasons. V and J calls and clone size come straight from that table; D and trimming were deduced from the DNA. Present in this sample are more than 12,000 clones, roughly 60% of which were seen just once. The ten largest make up 0.55% to 0.65% of the sample.

The V and J genes are TRBV7-9 and TRBJ1-5; the D gene cannot be resolved reliably. Source material: stem cell memory CD4+ T cells from blood. The cell subset or site label corresponds to: stem cell-like memory CD4+ T cells. The origin of this receptor is a woman aged 18 to 35 with type 1 diabetes. Here the CDR3 is given as CASSLGVLEPQHF. The DNA sequence is as follows: TGTGCCAGCAGCTTAGGAGTCCTGGAGCCCCAGCATTTT.